This TCR beta chain was identified during a study of regulatory T cells in long-lasting Graves disease (dated by TCRdb to about 2021). As for the study more broadly: Antithyroid drugs had been taken for less than 3 months by newly diagnosed Graves' disease patients. A total of about 33 samples underwent TCR sequencing, from about 13 patients with persistent Graves' disease and approximately 20 patients with newly diagnosed Graves' disease. The study was conducted in China and was registered as a clinical trial. Peripheral blood TCR sequencing and RNA sequencing compared persistent Graves' disease patients with newly diagnosed Graves' disease patients.

CDR1 and CDR2 were assigned from the germline V gene as MGHRA and YSYEKL. A distance of 6 bases separates the germline ends of V and J, which lose 0 bases and 7 bases respectively. From its cysteine to its phenylalanine, the CDR3 spans 12 amino acids. The kept DNA is CDR3 alone, 36 bases in frame from the first base. Paper-wide results and their limitations: Persistent Graves' disease patients showed lower TCR Shannon entropy and fewer highly expanded clones than newly diagnosed patients, suggesting clonal expansion. As a limitation, the authors acknowledged that the small sample size may reduce accuracy. TRBV28, TRBJ1-2 and TRBJ2-5 were preferentially used in persistent disease, while TRBV20-1 and TRBJ2-1 were favored in newly diagnosed disease. Sequencing and analysis were limited to the TCR beta chain. Patients with persistent disease shared more public clonotypes (approximately 2,500) than newly diagnosed patients did (around 930). Peripheral blood alone was examined, since thyroid tissue, which constituted the primary lesion, could not be accessed.

This clonotype has a handful of counts. No antigen is known for it. Per-base quality was not reported, and no clone a single base away is much larger than it. Receptor amplification or capture employed multiplex PCR. Sequencing used an Illumina HiSeq 4000. To build TCR beta libraries, CDR3 regions were amplified by Arm-PCR using iRepertoire HTBI primers. Before sequencing, the PCR products went through gel purification. The paper's data handling went like this. Gene usage analysis of CDR3 amino acid clonotypes used the 62 TRBV and 11 to 15 TRBJ segments found across samples. Filtered high-quality paired reads were merged into contigs using COPE and FqMerger. Contigs were aligned with BLAST to IMGT TRBV, TRBD and TRBJ reference genes, and CDR3 was defined per IMGT. Any clonotype with a frequency above 0.1% was classified as a highly expanded clone. Shannon entropy was used to measure repertoire diversity, and the Gini coefficient was used to measure V-J evenness. Public clonotypes were defined as clonotypes shared by more than one individual. TCRdb reanalyzed the raw reads on its own, using fastp at Q25 for trimming and MiXCR for clone calling, and kept in-frame beta chains. One record per CDR3 amino acid sequence lists the most common genes and DNA. These V and J calls are TCRdb output, not the study's own analysis. The sample table records 350,000 to 400,000 distinct CDR3 sequences; roughly a sixth of these occur just once. The top ten hold around a fifth of the sample.

The time point label, read with the paper, signifies: newly diagnosed GD, antithyroid drugs for less than 3 months. RNA was extracted from PBMCs in TRIzol for both TCR sequencing and RNA sequencing. Graves' disease was diagnosed according to American Thyroid Association guidelines. Patients for the study were recruited at an endocrinology department in Xi'an, China. From each patient, around 9.3 milliliters of peripheral blood was collected into an EDTA anticoagulant tube. PBMCs were isolated by Ficoll Paque Plus density gradient separation without further T cell sorting. RNA quality was checked with an Agilent 2100 Bioanalyzer and agarose gel, and concentration with a NanoDrop 2000.

The sequenced sample was peripheral blood mononuclear cells (PBMCs), obtained at new diagnosis, from a patient treated with antithyroid drugs. The sequence was obtained from a female donor with Graves disease. The rearranged chain carries TRBV4-1 and TRBJ2-5; the D gene remains uncertain. The DNA reads as follows: TGCGCCAGCAGCCAAGACAGAGGGACCCAGTACTTC. This gives the protein CASSQDRGTQYF.